What follows are 12 T cell receptor beta chains derived from one specimen sequenced in a study of cytomegalovirus exposure and HLA in healthy donors. The PCR had 60 Vbeta and 13 Jbeta primers. Generated by immunoSEQ multiplex PCR, the TCRdb table keeps only in-frame clones and is missing some. The sample includes 120,000 or so clones, about 78% of them seen just once. Material: PBMCs. These receptors were taken from a middle-aged woman in good health and CMV-seropositive.

Only a few counts were recorded for this clone. This chain uses TRBV4-3 with TRBJ1-1; no definite D call. Germline CDR1 and CDR2: LGHNA and YSLEER. This CDR3 has 13 amino acids. Trimming left V 4 bases short and J 5 bases short, with 11 bases between. The CDR3 protein is CASSRSLTTEAFF. CDR3 sequence (DNA): TGCGCCAGCAGCCGAAGCCTAACTACTGAAGCTTTCTTT.

The rearrangement uses TRBV10-3 and TRBJ2-3, with D perhaps matching TRBD1 (5 bases). V lost 4 bases and J 2 bases, leaving 22 bases between the germline ends. The germline gives CDR1 ENHRY, CDR2 SYGVKD. The CDR3 covers 18 residues. This CDR3 is CAISGGTGVRWDTDTQYF. CDR3 nucleotides: TGTGCCATCAGTGGGGGAACAGGAGTGAGGTGGGACACAGATACGCAGTATTTT.

The V and J genes are TRBV18 and TRBJ2-1; the match to TRBD1 covers 7 bases. Germline V gene sequence: CDR1 KGHSH, CDR2 LQKENI. J was trimmed by 0 bases and V by 8 bases; bases with no gene match: 13. The CDR3 sequence is 17 residues long. DNA for the CDR3: TGTGCCAGCCGTAACCTGGGACAGATCAACTCCTACAATGAGCAGTTCTTC. As protein: CASRNLGQINSYNEQFF.

The chain has TRBV10-3 and TRBJ2-2; TRBD2 matches at 10 bases. Trimming cost V 2 bases and J 2 bases; bases outside gene matches: 5. CDR1 is ENHRY, CDR2 SYGVKD, per germline. The CDR3 runs 17 residues. The CDR3 here is CAISEGIAGGNTGELFF. In DNA, the CDR3 is TGTGCCATCAGTGAGGGGATAGCGGGGGGAAACACCGGGGAGCTGTTTTTT.

This sequence joins TRBV4-3 and TRBJ2-5, with TRBD1 identical over 8 bases. The CDR3 runs to 18 residues. Per germline, CDR1 LGHNA and CDR2 YSLEER. J lost 5 bases, V lost 4 bases, and 18 bases had no gene match. The CDR3 DNA reads as TGCGCCAGCAGCCGCCGAACTTCGCAGGGGGCGGTAGTTGAGACCCAGTACTTC. It yields the protein CASSRRTSQGAVVETQYF.

CDR3 residues: CASSGWASNQPQHF. As DNA, the CDR3 is TGTGCCAGCAGCGGTTGGGCTAGCAATCAGCCCCAGCATTTT. This chain links TRBV9 with TRBJ1-5, with D unclear. There are 14 residues in the CDR3. The V gene lost 3 bases and the J gene lost 0 bases, with 7 bases spanning the gap. The V gene's germline CDR1 is SGDLS and CDR2 YYNGEE.

This rearrangement joins TRBV29-1 to TRBJ2-2, with a possible D match to TRBD1 (5 bases). V was trimmed by 2 bases and J by 2 bases, leaving 15 bases between them. In germline, CDR1 is SQVTM, CDR2 ANQGSEA. The CDR3 is made up of 16 amino acids. CDR3 protein: CSVETRGRGNTGELFF. The DNA for the CDR3 is TGCAGCGTTGAAACAAGGGGAAGGGGAAACACCGGGGAGCTGTTTTTT.

This chain joins TRBV7-9 and TRBJ2-1; 9 bases are a match to TRBD2. V shed 8 bases, J shed 10 bases, and the junction held 6 bases outside the gene matches. The CDR3 has 12 amino acids. The V gene's germline CDR1 is SEHNR and CDR2 FQNEAQ (reference sequence). The DNA of the CDR3 is TGTGCCAGCGGACTGACTAGCGGCGAGCAGTTCTTC. It is translated as CASGLTSGEQFF.

CDR3 nucleotide sequence: TGTGCCAGCAGCTTAGAGGGACAGGGGACAAATCAGCCCCAGCATTTT. Translating gives CASSLEGQGTNQPQHF. V gene TRBV7-7 combines with J gene TRBJ1-5, with 10 bases aligning to TRBD1. This CDR3 region has 16 residues. CDR1 and CDR2 (germline): SSHAT, FNYEAQ (reference sequence). Germline trimming cut 1 base from V and 4 bases from J; bases unmatched to any gene: 4.

The chain combines TRBV7-2 with TRBJ2-3; 8 positions match TRBD2. The CDR3 sequence is 17 residues long. Germline-derived CDR1 and CDR2 are SGHTA and FQGNSA. With 1 base clipped from V and 2 bases from J, the junction kept 8 bases outside the gene matches. DNA for the CDR3: TGTGCCAGCAGCTTAGTGGGTAGCGGGGCTTACACAGATACGCAGTATTTT. Its protein is CASSLVGSGAYTDTQYF.

This clone appeared once. The genes are TRBV19 and TRBJ2-4, with 8 bases identical to TRBD1. V shed 9 bases, J shed 5 bases, and the junction held 6 bases outside the gene matches. From germline, CDR1 is LNHDA and CDR2 SQIVND (reference sequence). The CDR3 consists of 13 residues. The CDR3 sequence is CASQGQAQNIQYF. The CDR3 region has the DNA TGTGCCAGCCAGGGACAGGCCCAAAACATTCAGTACTTC. The full variable domain, completed using reference TRBV19 and TRBJ2-4, is DGGITQSPKYLFRKEGQNVTLSCEQNLNHDAMYWYRQDPGQGLRLIYYSQIVNDFQKGDIAEGYSVSREKKESFPLTVTSAQKNPTAFYLCASQGQAQNIQYFGAGTRLSVL.

V is TRBV19 and J is TRBJ2-5; D might be TRBD2 (5 bases). The CDR3 runs 13 residues. Trimming shortened V by 5 bases and J by 5 bases, and 12 bases separated the two germline ends. Germline CDR1 reads LNHDA; CDR2 reads SQIVND (reference sequence). CDR3 region: CASSLRSGETQYF. CDR3 in DNA: TGTGCCAGTAGTCTAAGAAGCGGTGAGACCCAGTACTTC. The full variable domain, with the rest looked up from reference TRBV19 and TRBJ2-5, is DGGITQSPKYLFRKEGQNVTLSCEQNLNHDAMYWYRQDPGQGLRLIYYSQIVNDFQKGDIAEGYSVSREKKESFPLTVTSAQKNPTAFYLCASSLRSGETQYFGPGTRLLVL.